This T cell receptor (beta chain) was captured by sequencing in a study of long-term antiretroviral therapy in people with HIV. Study results and caveats: Patients on ART gained diversity, which nonetheless stayed below transplant donor controls.

This clone was seen only once. Its antigen is undetermined. CDR3 length: 16 residues. V was trimmed by 2 bases and J by 2 bases, leaving 14 bases between them. In germline, CDR1 is SGHKS, CDR2 YYEKEE (reference sequence). They ran version v3.0 of the immunoSEQ assay at survey level. Only in-frame clones appear in the TCRdb table, and some are missing; sequencing was by immunoSEQ multiplex PCR. The sample yields roughly 40,000 clones, 94% seen once. At least one PBMC sample before ART and at least two after were required. The chain combines TRBV5-5 with TRBJ2-1, with unresolved D. The starting material was unsorted PBMCs, obtained 9.2 years after starting antiretroviral therapy. The sequence was collected from a man aged 25-45 years with HIV. The CDR3 protein is CASSLSLPTAYNEQFF. The CDR3 region has the DNA TGTGCCAGCAGCTTATCCCTCCCAACGGCCTACAATGAGCAGTTCTTC.